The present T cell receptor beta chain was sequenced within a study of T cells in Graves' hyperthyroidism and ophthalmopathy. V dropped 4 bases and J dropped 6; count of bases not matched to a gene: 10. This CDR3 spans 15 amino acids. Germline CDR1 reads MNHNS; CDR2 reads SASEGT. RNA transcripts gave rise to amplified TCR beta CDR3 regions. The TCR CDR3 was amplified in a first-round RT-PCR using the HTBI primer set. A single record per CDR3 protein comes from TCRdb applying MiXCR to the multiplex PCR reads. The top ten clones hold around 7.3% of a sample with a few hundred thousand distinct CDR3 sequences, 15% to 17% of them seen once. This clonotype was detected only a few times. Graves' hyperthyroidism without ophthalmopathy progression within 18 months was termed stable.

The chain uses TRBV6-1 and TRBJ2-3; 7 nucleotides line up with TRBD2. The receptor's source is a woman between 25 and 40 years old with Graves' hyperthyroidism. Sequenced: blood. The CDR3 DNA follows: TGTGCCAGCAGTGTCCTAGCGGAGGGAAGGGATACGCAGTATTTT. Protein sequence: CASSVLAEGRDTQYF.